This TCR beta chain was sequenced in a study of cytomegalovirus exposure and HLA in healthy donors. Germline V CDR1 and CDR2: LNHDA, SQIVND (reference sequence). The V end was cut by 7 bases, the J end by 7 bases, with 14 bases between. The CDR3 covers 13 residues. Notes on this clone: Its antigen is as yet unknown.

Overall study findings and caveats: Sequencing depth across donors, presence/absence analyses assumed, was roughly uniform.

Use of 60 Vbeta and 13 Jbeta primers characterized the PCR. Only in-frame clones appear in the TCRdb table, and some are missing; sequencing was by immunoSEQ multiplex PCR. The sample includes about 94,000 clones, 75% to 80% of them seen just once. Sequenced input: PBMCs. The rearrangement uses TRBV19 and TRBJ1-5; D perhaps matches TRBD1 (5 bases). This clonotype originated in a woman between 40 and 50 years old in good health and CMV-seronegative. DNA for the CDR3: TGTGCCAGTACTGGCAGGGAGGGGCAGCCCCAGCATTTT. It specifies CASTGREGQPQHF.